This entry features one TCR beta chain sequence. What it binds is not known. These data belong to a study of T cells in Graves' hyperthyroidism and ophthalmopathy. Findings and caveats of the study: Median prediction lead before ophthalmopathy onset was 6.5 months with the model. Blood also showed most of the thyroid clonotypes that were expanded above 0.001.

Amplified TCR beta CDR3 regions came from RNA transcripts. When the TCR CDR3 underwent first-round RT-PCR, the HTBI primer set was used. TCRdb itself ran the multiplex PCR reads through MiXCR, one entry per CDR3 protein. The top ten hold about 7.7% of the sample, which has 660,000 or so distinct CDR3 sequences, roughly 45% seen once. Germline V gene lookup returns CDR1 WSHSY and CDR2 SAAADI. The CDR3 covers 16 residues. With V trimmed by 6 bases and J by 3 bases, 10 bases remained unmatched. The chain uses TRBV10-2 and TRBJ2-7; 11 bases map to TRBD1. The source material was peripheral blood or thyroid tissue (not recorded which). This TCR came from an adult man with Graves' disease, either hyperthyroidism or ophthalmopathy (not recorded which). Written as DNA, the CDR3 is TGCGCCAGCAGCGGAGGATGGGGACAGGGGGTCTACGAGCAGTACTTC. This sequence encodes CASSGGWGQGVYEQYF.